These 11 T cell receptor beta chains came from one sample sequenced in a study of post-analysis software for immune sequencing data. Study results and limitations: Patients carried four or five TRBV segments more frequently than controls did, and TRBV5-6, TRBV5-1 and TRBV20-1 were among them.

What these receptors recognize is not known. Prepared libraries of TCR beta cDNA carried unique molecular identifiers. TCRdb fed the PCR reads into MiXCR, producing one record per CDR3 protein. Of roughly 540,000 distinct CDR3 sequences detected, roughly 34% appear once; the ten largest clones hold 5% to 6%. The sequencing input was blood. These receptors were obtained from a girl younger than 18 with multiple sclerosis.

The chain carries TRBV7-6 and TRBJ1-4, with D perhaps matching TRBD1 (6 bases). The germline CDR1 and CDR2 sequences are SGHVS and FNYEAQ. The CDR3 sequence is 15 residues long. V shed 5 bases and J shed 5 bases, with 15 bases lying between them. CDR3 residues: CASSLRPGGNEKLFF. In DNA form, the CDR3 reads TGTGCCAGCAGCCTAAGACCGGGGGGCAATGAAAAACTGTTTTTT.

Notes on this clonotype: At one of its ends the junction is not consistent with the germline gene, which may arise from a read error. The chain employs TRBV11-2 and TRBJ2-1; D possibly corresponds to TRBD2 (5 bases). The CDR3 totals 15 residues. Per germline, CDR1 SGHAT and CDR2 FQNNGV. CDR3 sequence (DNA): TGTGCCGGCAGCTTAGATGTCGAGGGTATCGATGGGCAGTTCTTC. As protein: CAGSLDVEGIDGQFF.

The chain is built from TRBV5-1 and TRBJ2-5, with 10 nucleotides matching TRBD2. From germline, CDR1 is SGHRS and CDR2 YFSETQ. The length of the CDR3 is 15 residues. The trim removed 4 bases at V and 0 bases at J, leaving 3 bases unmatched. The CDR3 is CASSPGLANQETQYF. The DNA of the CDR3 is TGCGCCAGCAGCCCGGGACTAGCGAACCAAGAGACCCAGTACTTC.

The V call is TRBV7-2, the J call TRBJ1-5; D perhaps matches TRBD1 (5 bases). V gave up 0 bases and J gave up 5 bases, with 8 bases separating them. Germline V lookup: CDR1 SGHTA, CDR2 FQGNSA. The CDR3 totals 14 residues. CDR3 residues: CASSLAQGYQPQHF. DNA of the CDR3: TGTGCCAGCAGCTTAGCCCAGGGTTATCAGCCCCAGCATTTT.

The gene calls are TRBV6-2 or TRBV6-3 and TRBJ2-7; 7 positions match TRBD2. The junction had 6 bases not matched to a gene; V was cut back by 5 bases and J by 2 bases. The CDR3 length is 14 residues. Germline V CDR1 and CDR2: MNHEY, SVGEGT. The chain's CDR3 is CASSPLAVAYEQYF. CDR3 nucleotide sequence: TGTGCCAGCAGTCCCCTAGCGGTTGCCTACGAGCAGTACTTC.

V is TRBV10-3 and J is TRBJ2-7; D is ambiguous. This CDR3 is built from 13 residues. The V and J ends lost 6 bases and 3 bases respectively, with 12 bases between them. Per germline, CDR1 ENHRY and CDR2 SYGVKD. The CDR3 DNA sequence: TGTGCCATCAGACCGGGCCTGGGCTACGAGCAGTACTTC. This codes for CAIRPGLGYEQYF.

This clonotype has just a few counts. The chain joins TRBV28 to TRBJ1-2, with TRBD1 as a possible D gene (5 bases). Looked up from germline, CDR1 is MDHEN and CDR2 is SYDVKM. The V end lost 2 bases, the J end lost 2 bases, and 6 bases lay between the germline ends. This CDR3 region has 13 residues. CDR3 in DNA: TGTGCCAGCAGTTTAAAGGGGAACTATGGCTACACCTTC. Its translation: CASSLKGNYGYTF.

V and J are TRBV6-1 and TRBJ1-2, with 7 nucleotides matching TRBD1. This CDR3 region has 13 residues. Germline values: CDR1 MNHNS, CDR2 SASEGT. Trimming removed 2 bases from V and 4 bases from J; junction bases left unmatched: 1. The CDR3 DNA follows: TGTGCCAGCAGTGAAAGGACAGGCTATGGCTACACCTTC. Protein: CASSERTGYGYTF.

The chain joins TRBV4-1 to TRBJ1-5; D unclear. The V end lost 1 base, the J end lost 0 bases, and 7 bases lay between the germline ends. Germline V gene sequence: CDR1 MGHRA, CDR2 YSYEKL. CDR3 length: 15 residues. For the CDR3, the DNA is TGCGCCAGCAGCCAAGCGCTGTATAGCAATCAGCCCCAGCATTTT. Protein: CASSQALYSNQPQHF.

Only a few counts were recorded for this clonotype. The rearrangement joins TRBV10-3 to TRBJ2-3, with 9 bases matching TRBD1. This CDR3 is built from 17 residues. The V gene end was trimmed by 0 bases and the J gene end by 0 bases; junction bases not matched to a gene: 4. Per the germline V gene, CDR1 is ENHRY and CDR2 is SYGVKD. CDR3 sequence (DNA): TGTGCCATCAGTGAGTCCGCCGGGACAGGGAGCACAGATACGCAGTATTTT. Protein: CAISESAGTGSTDTQYF.

The rearrangement joins TRBV3-1 to TRBJ2-3; no reliable D call. The CDR3 is made up of 11 amino acids. The V end was cut by 8 bases, the J end by 3 bases, with 6 bases between. CDR1 is LGHDT and CDR2 is YNNKEL in the germline V gene (reference sequence). The CDR3 nucleotides are TGTGCCAGCGGAAAAACAGATACGCAGTATTTT. Its translation is CASGKTDTQYF.